One sample yielded the 5 T cell receptor beta chains listed below, sequenced in a study of T cell repertoires in cytomegalovirus infection. TCRdb used MiXCR to reprocess the reads, holding one entry per CDR3 protein. This sample has about 400,000 distinct CDR3 sequences, with over 15% found just once. The sequencing sample was made of PBMCs. Receptor source: a human donor in good health (CMV status not recorded). Some clones in this sample may be carry-over from other donors' samples.

This clonotype has only a few counts. This chain joins TRBV7-2 and TRBJ2-2, with D possibly matching TRBD2 (6 bases). This CDR3 comprises 16 residues. The germline V gene encodes CDR1 SGHTA and CDR2 FQGNSA. V was cut by 5 bases and J by 2 bases, with 15 bases left in between. The CDR3 spells CASSRGTTPNTGELFF. CDR3 DNA: TGTGCCAGCAGCCGCGGGACCACCCCCAACACCGGGGAGCTGTTTTTT.

This clonotype has just a few counts. This chain links TRBV29-1 with TRBJ1-5; TRBD1 matches 9 bases. Looked up from germline, CDR1 is SQVTM and CDR2 is ANQGSEA. CDR3 length: 14 residues. V shed 5 bases and J 6 bases; nucleotides not matched to a gene: 8. CDR3 amino acids: CSVSETGGVQPQHF. CDR3 DNA: TGCAGCGTTTCGGAGACAGGGGGGGTTCAGCCCCAGCATTTT. Based on the CDR3 plus reference TRBV29-1 and TRBJ1-5, the full variable domain is SAVISQKPSRDICQRGTSLTIQCQVDSQVTMMFWYRQQPGQSLTLIATANQGSEATYESGFVIDKFPISRPNLTFSTLTVSNMSPEDSSIYLCSVSETGGVQPQHFGDGTRLSIL.

This clonotype was detected ten times or more. The rearrangement links TRBV12-3 or TRBV12-4 to TRBJ2-1; D remains unclear. The CDR3 covers 15 residues. V lost 5 bases, J lost 4 bases, and 15 bases lay in between. The CDR3 loop is CASSQNSPLYNEQFF. CDR3 DNA: TGTGCCAGCAGTCAGAACAGCCCACTTTACAATGAGCAGTTCTTC.

This clonotype was observed at least ten times. This chain connects TRBV12-3 or TRBV12-4 to TRBJ2-1; TRBD2 matches at 7 bases. The CDR3 is made up of 16 amino acids. V lost 5 bases to trimming and J lost 4 bases; unmatched junction nucleotides: 11. Written as DNA, the CDR3 is TGTGCCAGCAGTCCCTTTCGGGAGGCCCCATACAATGAGCAGTTCTTC. The encoded protein is CASSPFREAPYNEQFF.

This clonotype has more than one count but fewer than ten. The chain combines TRBV2 with TRBJ2-2; D not resolved. Trimming cost V 7 bases and J 6 bases, with 12 bases left between them. The CDR3 spans 13 residues. The germline gives CDR1 SNHLY, CDR2 FYNNEI. The CDR3 protein is CASKDQAAGELFF. The DNA of the CDR3 is TGTGCCAGCAAGGACCAGGCCGCCGGGGAGCTGTTTTTT.